The sequence of this T cell receptor (beta chain) was determined in a study of blood T cells in healthy people across ages. It was with a sample-barcoded 5' primer and a J-beta primer mix that a second PCR of roughly 6 to 11 cycles was run. Tagging of each cDNA molecule was performed by a template-switch adaptor with 12 random nucleotides. In TCRdb, the 5' RACE reads were re-called with MiXCR into one record per CDR3 protein. The repertoire holds more than 700,000 distinct CDR3 sequences, with roughly 50% as singletons. This CDR3 is built from 14 residues. The V segment lost 8 bases and the J segment 4 bases; nucleotides outside the gene matches: 7. Germline V CDR1 and CDR2: MDHEN, SYDVKM.

The TCR sequence derives from a man older than 75 in good health. The V gene is TRBV28, the J gene TRBJ1-4; 7 bases match TRBD1. Input material: blood. The CDR3 DNA sequence: TGTGCCAGCCGCCCCGGGACAGATAATGAAAAACTGTTTTTT. It specifies CASRPGTDNEKLFF.